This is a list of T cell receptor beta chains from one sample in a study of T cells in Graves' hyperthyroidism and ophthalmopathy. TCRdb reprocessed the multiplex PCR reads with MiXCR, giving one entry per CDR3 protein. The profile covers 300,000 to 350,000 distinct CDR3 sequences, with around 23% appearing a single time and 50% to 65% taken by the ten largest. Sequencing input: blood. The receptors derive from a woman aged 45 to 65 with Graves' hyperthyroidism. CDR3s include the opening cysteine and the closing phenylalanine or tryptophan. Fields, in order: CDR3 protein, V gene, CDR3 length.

CDR3 protein: CASSLDWLAGVEQYF
V gene: TRBV11-2
CDR3 length: 15

CDR3 protein: CASSRANRGGTGELFF
V gene: TRBV4-1
CDR3 length: 16

CDR3 protein: CASSVRPLVGDSYNEQFF
V gene: TRBV2
CDR3 length: 18

CDR3 protein: CASSIKLSGANVLTF
V gene: TRBV19
CDR3 length: 15

CDR3 protein: CASSARENWETQYF
V gene: TRBV7-9
CDR3 length: 14

CDR3 protein: CASSPGGTSLYEQYF
V gene: TRBV6-1
CDR3 length: 15

CDR3 protein: CASSDRGVSTDTQYF
V gene: TRBV2
CDR3 length: 15

CDR3 protein: CSASRDYSTDTQYF
V gene: TRBV20-1
CDR3 length: 14

CDR3 protein: CASGGGAGSYEQYF
V gene: TRBV2
CDR3 length: 14

CDR3 protein: CSARGTEGPNQPQHF
V gene: TRBV20-1
CDR3 length: 15

CDR3 protein: CASSQKPPGQVSYEQYF
V gene: TRBV3-1
CDR3 length: 17

CDR3 protein: CASSSLAGLGTF
V gene: TRBV19
CDR3 length: 12

CDR3 protein: CASSLRRDYEQYF
V gene: TRBV5-4
CDR3 length: 13

CDR3 protein: CASSLGTGTPQETQYF
V gene: TRBV28
CDR3 length: 16

CDR3 protein: CASSQNLLETYEQYF
V gene: TRBV11-2
CDR3 length: 15

CDR3 protein: CASSYSGRGQFF
V gene: TRBV6-1
CDR3 length: 12

CDR3 protein: CASSLAQTNTEAFF
V gene: TRBV5-8
CDR3 length: 14

CDR3 protein: CASTLQGRAKNIQYF
V gene: TRBV2
CDR3 length: 15

CDR3 protein: CSAREARTPLGSPLHF
V gene: TRBV20-1
CDR3 length: 16

CDR3 protein: CASSLLAGGPAVYF
V gene: TRBV4-1
CDR3 length: 14

CDR3 protein: CASSEGQGFNTGELFF
V gene: TRBV2
CDR3 length: 16

CDR3 protein: CASSAGTGGTSYEQYF
V gene: TRBV18
CDR3 length: 16

CDR3 protein: CASTILASSTDTQYF
V gene: TRBV5-1
CDR3 length: 15

CDR3 protein: CASRTSGERAEQYF
V gene: TRBV4-1
CDR3 length: 14

CDR3 protein: CSVEGPSGVQYF
V gene: TRBV29-1
CDR3 length: 12

CDR3 protein: CSVVQFSGANVLTF
V gene: TRBV29-1
CDR3 length: 14

CDR3 protein: CSGGASYEQYF
V gene: TRBV29-1
CDR3 length: 11

CDR3 protein: CASSVAVSSYEQYF
V gene: TRBV25-1
CDR3 length: 14

CDR3 protein: CATSRSPYEQYF
V gene: TRBV15
CDR3 length: 12

CDR3 protein: CASSQGTGNTEAFF
V gene: TRBV3-1
CDR3 length: 14

CDR3 protein: CASSIRQAGYEQYF
V gene: TRBV18
CDR3 length: 14

CDR3 protein: CSARDFQGRNSPLHF
V gene: TRBV20-1
CDR3 length: 15

CDR3 protein: CASSPRAGGLNEQFF
V gene: TRBV3-1
CDR3 length: 15

CDR3 protein: CASSYTVSSGANVLTF
V gene: TRBV28
CDR3 length: 16

CDR3 protein: CAISESNTKGTEAFF
V gene: TRBV10-3
CDR3 length: 15

CDR3 protein: CASQGGISPGEKLFF
V gene: TRBV2
CDR3 length: 15

CDR3 protein: CASRERNTEAFF
V gene: TRBV12-3/TRBV12-4
CDR3 length: 12

CDR3 protein: CASSEVQAGRYNEQFF
V gene: TRBV2
CDR3 length: 16

CDR3 protein: CASSWIYEQYF
V gene: TRBV11-2
CDR3 length: 11

CDR3 protein: CASSQTWTANTEAFF
V gene: TRBV3-1
CDR3 length: 15

CDR3 protein: CSVGAGTGRETQYF
V gene: TRBV29-1
CDR3 length: 14

CDR3 protein: CSARGLAGVYNEQFF
V gene: TRBV20-1
CDR3 length: 15

CDR3 protein: CASSLSGPGRSEQFF
V gene: TRBV2
CDR3 length: 15

CDR3 protein: CASSLVQGSRTEAFF
V gene: TRBV5-1
CDR3 length: 15

CDR3 protein: CASSTGRTGELFF
V gene: TRBV4-1
CDR3 length: 13

CDR3 protein: CASNLQGSTYEQYF
V gene: TRBV5-1
CDR3 length: 14

CDR3 protein: CASSFQLAGGKETQYF
V gene: TRBV28
CDR3 length: 16

CDR3 protein: CASSQTAGSYNEQFF
V gene: TRBV5-1
CDR3 length: 15

CDR3 protein: CASRGRGGNYGYTF
V gene: TRBV7-2
CDR3 length: 14

CDR3 protein: CSARRGLAGVGTGELFF
V gene: TRBV20-1
CDR3 length: 17

CDR3 protein: CASSLDFGGKVTEAFF
V gene: TRBV5-1
CDR3 length: 16

CDR3 protein: CASSLARGVGEKLFF
V gene: TRBV7-6
CDR3 length: 15

CDR3 protein: CASTQYRGKDTQYF
V gene: TRBV5-1
CDR3 length: 14